This T cell receptor beta chain stems from a study of cytomegalovirus exposure and HLA in healthy donors. Study-wide findings and caveats: Later on, an analysis showed TCR association rates differing by HLA locus, with DRB1 the most and HLA-C the fewest. TCR beta V- and J-gene trimming, according to a later analysis, was linked to a missense DCLRE1C variant. A further, later analysis showed that HLA-associated TCR beta chains (compared with equally common others) were more clonally expanded. Relative to the approximately 700-donor mean, N-insertions were reportedly fewer in an Asian-associated ancestry cluster in a later analysis.

The PCR contained 60 Vbeta and 13 Jbeta primers. TCRdb keeps only in-frame clones here, not all; method: immunoSEQ multiplex PCR. In total, the table holds approximately 140,000 clones. For this clone: Its cognate antigen is unknown.

Looked up from germline, CDR1 is MRHNA and CDR2 is SNTAGT. The CDR3 sequence is 15 residues long. V lost 3 bases and J lost 6, with 16 bases in between. The genes are TRBV6-4 and TRBJ2-3; tentatively, D is TRBD1 (6 bases). The TCR comes from a man between 35 and 55 years old in good health and CMV-seronegative. Sequenced sample: PBMCs. This CDR3 is CASSDTGIRGDTQYF. For the CDR3, the DNA is TGTGCCAGCAGTGATACCGGGATCAGGGGCGATACGCAGTATTTT.